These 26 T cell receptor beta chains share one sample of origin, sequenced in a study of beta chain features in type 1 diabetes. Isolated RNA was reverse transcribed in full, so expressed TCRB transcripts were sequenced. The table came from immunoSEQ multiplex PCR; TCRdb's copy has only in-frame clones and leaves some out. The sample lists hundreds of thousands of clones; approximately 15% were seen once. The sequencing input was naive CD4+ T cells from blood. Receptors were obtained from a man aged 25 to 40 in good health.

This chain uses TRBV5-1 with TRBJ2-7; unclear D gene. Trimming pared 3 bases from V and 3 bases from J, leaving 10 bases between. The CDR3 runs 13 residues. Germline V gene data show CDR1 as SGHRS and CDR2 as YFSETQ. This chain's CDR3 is CASSSPGYYEQYV. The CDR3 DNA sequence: TGCGCCAGCAGCTCACCGGGCTACTACGAGCAGTACGTC.

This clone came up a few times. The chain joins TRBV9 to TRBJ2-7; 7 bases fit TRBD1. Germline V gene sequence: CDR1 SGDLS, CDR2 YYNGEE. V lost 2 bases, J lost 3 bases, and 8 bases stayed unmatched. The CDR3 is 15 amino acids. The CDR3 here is CASSVGHGTVYEQYF. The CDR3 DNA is TGTGCCAGCAGCGTTGGCCATGGGACAGTCTACGAGCAGTACTTC.

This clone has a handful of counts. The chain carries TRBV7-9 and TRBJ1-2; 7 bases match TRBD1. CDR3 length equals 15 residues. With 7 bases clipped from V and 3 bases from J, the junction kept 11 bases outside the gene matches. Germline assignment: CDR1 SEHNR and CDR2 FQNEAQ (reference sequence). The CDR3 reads CASNSNRDSYYGYTF. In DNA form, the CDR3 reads TGTGCCAGCAATTCAAATCGGGACAGCTACTATGGCTACACCTTC.

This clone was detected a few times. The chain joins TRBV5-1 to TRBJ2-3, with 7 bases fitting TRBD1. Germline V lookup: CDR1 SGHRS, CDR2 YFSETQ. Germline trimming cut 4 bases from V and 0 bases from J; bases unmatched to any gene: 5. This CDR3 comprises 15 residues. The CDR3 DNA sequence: TGCGCCAGCAGCACGGGACAGACTAGCACAGATACGCAGTATTTT. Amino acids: CASSTGQTSTDTQYF.

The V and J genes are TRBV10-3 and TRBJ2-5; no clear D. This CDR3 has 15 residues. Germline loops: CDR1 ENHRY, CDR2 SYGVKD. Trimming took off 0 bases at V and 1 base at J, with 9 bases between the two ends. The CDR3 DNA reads TGTGCCATCAGTGAGTCCGGCATCGTCCAAGAGACCCAGTACTTC. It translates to CAISESGIVQETQYF.

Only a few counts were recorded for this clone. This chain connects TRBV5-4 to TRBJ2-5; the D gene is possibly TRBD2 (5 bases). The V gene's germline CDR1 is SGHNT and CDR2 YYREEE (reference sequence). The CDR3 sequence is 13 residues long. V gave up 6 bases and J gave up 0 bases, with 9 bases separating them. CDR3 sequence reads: CASTRGDQETQYF. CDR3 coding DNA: TGTGCCAGCACCCGGGGTGACCAAGAGACCCAGTACTTC.

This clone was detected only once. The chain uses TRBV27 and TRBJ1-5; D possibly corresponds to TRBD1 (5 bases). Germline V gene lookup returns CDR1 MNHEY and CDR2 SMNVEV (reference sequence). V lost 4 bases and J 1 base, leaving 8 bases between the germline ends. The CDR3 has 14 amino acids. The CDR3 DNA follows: TGTGCCAGCAGTTCAGACAGAAGCAATCAGCCCCAGCATTTT. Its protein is CASSSDRSNQPQHF.

This CDR3 reads CASSQGVRETQYF. The DNA of the CDR3 is TGCGCCAGCAGCCAAGGAGTCAGAGAGACCCAGTACTTC. The V gene is TRBV4-3, the J gene TRBJ2-5; D not certain. The CDR3 spans 13 residues. The germline CDR1 and CDR2 sequences are LGHNA and YSLEER. The V and J ends lost 1 base and 4 bases respectively, with 7 bases between them.

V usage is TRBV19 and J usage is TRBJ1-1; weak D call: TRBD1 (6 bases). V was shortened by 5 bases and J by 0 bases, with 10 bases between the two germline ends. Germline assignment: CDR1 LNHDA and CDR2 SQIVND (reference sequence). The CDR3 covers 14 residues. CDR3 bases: TGTGCCAGTAGTGTGGGACATTTGAACACTGAAGCTTTCTTT. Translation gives CASSVGHLNTEAFF.

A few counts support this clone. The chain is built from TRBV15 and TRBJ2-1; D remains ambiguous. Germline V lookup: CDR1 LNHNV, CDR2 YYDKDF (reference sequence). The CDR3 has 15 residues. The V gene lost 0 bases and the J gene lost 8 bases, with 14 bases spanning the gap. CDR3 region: CATSRDAIPVYEQFF. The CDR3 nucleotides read TGTGCCACCAGCAGAGATGCGATTCCGGTGTATGAGCAGTTCTTC.

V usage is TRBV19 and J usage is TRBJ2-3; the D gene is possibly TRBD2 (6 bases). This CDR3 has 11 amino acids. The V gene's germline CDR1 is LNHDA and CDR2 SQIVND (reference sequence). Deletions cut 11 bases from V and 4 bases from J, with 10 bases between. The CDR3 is CASGVSDTQYF. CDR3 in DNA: TGTGCCTCGGGGGTTTCAGATACGCAGTATTTT.

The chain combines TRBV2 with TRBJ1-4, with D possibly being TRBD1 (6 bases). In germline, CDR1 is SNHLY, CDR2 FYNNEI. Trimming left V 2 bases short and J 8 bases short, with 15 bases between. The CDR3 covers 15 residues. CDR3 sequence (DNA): TGTGCCAGCAGTGAAACGACCGCCAGGGGAGAAAAACTGTTTTTT. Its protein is CASSETTARGEKLFF. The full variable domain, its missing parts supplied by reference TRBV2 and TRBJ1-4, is EPEVTQTPSHQVTQMGQEVILRCVPISNHLYFYWYRQILGQKVEFLVSFYNNEISEKSEIFDDQFSVERPDGSNFTLKIRSTKLEDSAMYFCASSETTARGEKLFFGSGTQLSVL.

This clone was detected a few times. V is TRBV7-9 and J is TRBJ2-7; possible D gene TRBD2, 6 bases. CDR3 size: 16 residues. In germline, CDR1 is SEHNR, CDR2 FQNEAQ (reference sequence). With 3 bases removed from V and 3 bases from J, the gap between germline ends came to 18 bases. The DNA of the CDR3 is TGTGCCAGCAGCTTTACCCCGTCGGGACTCATCTACGAGCAGTACGTC. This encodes CASSFTPSGLIYEQYV.

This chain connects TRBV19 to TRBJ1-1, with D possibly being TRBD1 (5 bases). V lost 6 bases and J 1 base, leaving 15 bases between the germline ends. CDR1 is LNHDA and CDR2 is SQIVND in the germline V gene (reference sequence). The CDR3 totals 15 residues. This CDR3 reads CASSKLTGRNTEAFF. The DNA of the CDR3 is TGTGCCAGTAGCAAACTCACGGGACGGAACACTGAAGCTTTCTTT.

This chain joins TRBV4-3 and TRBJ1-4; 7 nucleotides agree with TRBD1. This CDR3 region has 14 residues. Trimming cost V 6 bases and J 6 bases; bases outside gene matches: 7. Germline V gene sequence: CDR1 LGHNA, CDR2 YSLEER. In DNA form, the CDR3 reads TGCGCCAGCAGTCTTACAGGGGCAGATGAAAAACTGTTTTTT. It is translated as CASSLTGADEKLFF.

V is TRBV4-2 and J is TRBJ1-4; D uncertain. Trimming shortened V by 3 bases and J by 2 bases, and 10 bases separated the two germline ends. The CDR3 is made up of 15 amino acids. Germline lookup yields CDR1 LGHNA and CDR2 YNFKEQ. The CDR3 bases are TGTGCCAGCAGCCAGTTCGCTCTTACTAATGAAAAACTGTTTTTT. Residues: CASSQFALTNEKLFF.

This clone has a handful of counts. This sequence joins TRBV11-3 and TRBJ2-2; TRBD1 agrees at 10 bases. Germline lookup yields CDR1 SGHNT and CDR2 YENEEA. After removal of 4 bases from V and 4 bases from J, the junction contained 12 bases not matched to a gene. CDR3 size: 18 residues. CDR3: CASSSSRWDRGSTGELFF. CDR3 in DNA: TGTGCCAGCAGCTCCTCTCGTTGGGACAGGGGTTCCACCGGGGAGCTGTTTTTT.

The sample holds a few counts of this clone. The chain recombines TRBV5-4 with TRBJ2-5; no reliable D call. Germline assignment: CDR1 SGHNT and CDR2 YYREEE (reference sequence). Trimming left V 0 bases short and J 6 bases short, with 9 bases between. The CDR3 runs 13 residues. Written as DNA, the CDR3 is TGTGCCAGCAGCTTGGCGGCAGCGCAGACCCAGTACTTC. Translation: CASSLAAAQTQYF.

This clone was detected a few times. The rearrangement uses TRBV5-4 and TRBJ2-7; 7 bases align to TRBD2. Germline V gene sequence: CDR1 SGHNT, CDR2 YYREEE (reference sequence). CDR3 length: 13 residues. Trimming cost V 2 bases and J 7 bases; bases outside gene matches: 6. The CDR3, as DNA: TGTGCCAGCAGCTTAGCGGGATTTGGAGAGCAGTACGTC. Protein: CASSLAGFGEQYV.

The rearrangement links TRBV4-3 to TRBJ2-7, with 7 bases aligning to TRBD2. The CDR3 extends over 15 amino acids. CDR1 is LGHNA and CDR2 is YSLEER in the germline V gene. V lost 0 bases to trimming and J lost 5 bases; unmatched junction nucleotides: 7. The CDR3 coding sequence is TGCGCCAGCAGCCAAGATGTGCGGGGGTACGACGAGCAGTACTTC. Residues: CASSQDVRGYDEQYF.

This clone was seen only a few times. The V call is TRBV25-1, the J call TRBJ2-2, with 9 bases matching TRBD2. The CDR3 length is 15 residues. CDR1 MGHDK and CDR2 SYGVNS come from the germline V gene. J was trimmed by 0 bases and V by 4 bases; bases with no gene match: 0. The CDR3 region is CASSVAGANTGELFF. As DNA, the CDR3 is TGTGCCAGCAGTGTAGCGGGAGCGAACACCGGGGAGCTGTTTTTT.

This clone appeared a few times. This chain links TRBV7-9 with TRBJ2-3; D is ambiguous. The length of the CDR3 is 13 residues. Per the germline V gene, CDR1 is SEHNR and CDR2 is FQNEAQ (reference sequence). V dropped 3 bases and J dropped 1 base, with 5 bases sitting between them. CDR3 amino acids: CASSLTGTDTQYF. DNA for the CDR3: TGTGCCAGCAGCTTGACCGGCACAGATACGCAGTATTTT.

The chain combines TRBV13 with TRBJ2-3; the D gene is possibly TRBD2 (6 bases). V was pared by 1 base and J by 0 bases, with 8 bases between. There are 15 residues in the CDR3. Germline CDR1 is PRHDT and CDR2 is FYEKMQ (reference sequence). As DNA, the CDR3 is TGTGCCAGCAGCTTAGTGGGGGGTAGCACAGATACGCAGTATTTT. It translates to CASSLVGGSTDTQYF.

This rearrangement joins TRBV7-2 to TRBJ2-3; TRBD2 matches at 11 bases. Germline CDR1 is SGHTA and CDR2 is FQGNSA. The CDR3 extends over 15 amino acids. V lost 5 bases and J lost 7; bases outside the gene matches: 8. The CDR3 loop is CASSPLAGGWNTQYF. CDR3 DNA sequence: TGTGCCAGCAGCCCCCTAGCGGGGGGATGGAATACGCAGTATTTT.

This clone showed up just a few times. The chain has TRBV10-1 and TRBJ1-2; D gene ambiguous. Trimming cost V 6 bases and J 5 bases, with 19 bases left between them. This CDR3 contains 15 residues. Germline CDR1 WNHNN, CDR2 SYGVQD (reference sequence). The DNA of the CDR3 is TGCGCCAGCAGACCAGATCCTGAATTCGGGTATGGCTACACCTTC. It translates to CASRPDPEFGYGYTF.

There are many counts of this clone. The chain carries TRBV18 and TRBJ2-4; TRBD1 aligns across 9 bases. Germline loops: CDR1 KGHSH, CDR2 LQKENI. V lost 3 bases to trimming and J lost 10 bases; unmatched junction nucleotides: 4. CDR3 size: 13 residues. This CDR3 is CASSPGDRAIQYF. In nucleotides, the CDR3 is TGTGCCAGCTCACCTGGGGACAGGGCAATTCAGTACTTC.